One sample yielded the 5 T cell receptor beta chains listed below, sequenced in a study of preoperative IRX-2 immunotherapy in early breast cancer. Treatment defined: preoperative locoregional IRX-2 cytokine immunotherapy. Here immunoSEQ multiplex PCR was the method, and the copy in TCRdb shows in-frame clones only, minus some. The sample includes tens of thousands of clones, approximately 80% of them seen just once. The specimen was lymph node tissue, collected after IRX-2 immunotherapy. The source of these receptors is a human donor with breast cancer.

V usage is TRBV19 and J usage is TRBJ2-5; the D gene is possibly TRBD1 (8 bases). Germline values: CDR1 LNHDA, CDR2 SQIVND (reference sequence). The CDR3 is 21 amino acids. With 4 bases removed from V and 5 bases from J, the gap between germline ends came to 35 bases. CDR3 DNA: TGTGCCAGTAGTAAAGGGTGGGCTGCTGGCGGGGGCAAAAGACAGGGGGAGACCCAGTACTTC. Translation: CASSKGWAAGGGKRQGETQYF.

The gene calls are TRBV5-1 and TRBJ2-3; D is perhaps TRBD1 (6 bases). This CDR3 has 14 amino acids. From germline, CDR1 is SGHRS and CDR2 YFSETQ. The V end was cut by 1 base, the J end by 4 bases, with 10 bases between. CDR3: CASSLRPGADTQYF. Here the CDR3 DNA reads TGCGCCAGCAGCTTGAGGCCAGGGGCAGATACGCAGTATTTT.

The chain recombines TRBV15 with TRBJ1-1; 9 positions match TRBD1. The CDR3 has 16 amino acids. CDR1 and CDR2 from the germline V gene are LNHNV and YYDKDF (reference sequence). Losses at the gene ends were 0 bases for V and 9 bases for J; bases not matched to a gene: 11. CDR3 region: CATSRDLPGQGRQAFF. The DNA for the CDR3 is TGTGCCACCAGCAGAGACCTTCCGGGACAGGGTCGTCAAGCTTTCTTT. The whole variable domain, remainder taken from reference TRBV15 and TRBJ1-1, is DAMVIQNPRYQVTQFGKPVTLSCSQTLNHNVMYWYQQKSSQAPKLLFHYYDKDFNNEADTPDNFQSRRPNTSFCFLDIRSPGLGDTAMYLCATSRDLPGQGRQAFFGQGTRLTVV.

The chain couples TRBV28 to TRBJ2-7; a possible D gene is TRBD2 (6 bases). V lost 7 bases and J lost 0, with 10 bases in between. Looked up from germline, CDR1 is MDHEN and CDR2 is SYDVKM. The CDR3 sequence is 13 residues long. The CDR3 bases are TGTGCCAGCACCCCCGGGGGCTCCTACGAGCAGTACTTC. This sequence encodes CASTPGGSYEQYF.

V and J are TRBV28 and TRBJ1-4; a weak D match, TRBD1 (6 bases). The germline V gene has CDR1 MDHEN and CDR2 SYDVKM. The CDR3 is made up of 15 amino acids. V gave up 5 bases and J gave up 0 bases, with 10 bases separating them. As DNA, the CDR3 is TGTGCCAGCAGTGCCGAGGGGGCAACTAATGAAAAACTGTTTTTT. Translating it yields CASSAEGATNEKLFF.